Below, 10 T cell receptor beta chains from the same sample are listed, as sequenced in a study of CD4+ T cells in melanoma. Sequencing used immunoSEQ multiplex PCR; TCRdb keeps in-frame clones, though not all of them. The profile shows about 140,000 clones, approximately 91% of them singletons. The receptors were gathered from a human donor with melanoma.

The J gene is TRBJ2-3, the V gene TRBV7-9, with 10 bases that match TRBD1. The CDR3 has 16 amino acids. Germline lookup yields CDR1 SEHNR and CDR2 FQNEAQ (reference sequence). J was trimmed by 1 base and V by 3 bases; bases with no gene match: 4. CDR3: CASSFPGTGGTDTQYF. The CDR3 nucleotides read TGTGCCAGCAGCTTCCCCGGGACAGGGGGCACAGATACGCAGTATTTT.

The CDR3: CAWSNPPDGYGYTF. In nucleotides, the CDR3 is TGTGCCTGGAGTAACCCCCCGGACGGCTATGGCTACACCTTC. The chain recombines TRBV30 with TRBJ1-2; D unclear. The CDR3 covers 14 residues. Germline V gene lookup returns CDR1 GTSNPN and CDR2 SVGIG (reference sequence). V dropped 2 bases and J dropped 4 bases, with 14 bases sitting between them. Full variable domain (remainder filled in from reference TRBV30 and TRBJ1-2): SQTIHQWPATLVQPVGSPLSLECTVEGTSNPNLYWYRQAAGRGLQLLFYSVGIGQISSEVPQNLSASRPQDRQFILSSKKLLLSDSGFYLCAWSNPPDGYGYTFGSGTRLTVV.

J is TRBJ2-1 and V is TRBV30, with 14 bases aligning to TRBD2. J lost 5 bases, V lost 0 bases, and 3 bases had no gene match. CDR1 and CDR2 from the germline V gene are GTSNPN and SVGIG (reference sequence). This CDR3 comprises 16 residues. CDR3 sequence reads: CAWSVLGLAGDNEQFF. As DNA, the CDR3 is TGTGCCTGGAGTGTATTGGGACTAGCGGGGGACAATGAGCAGTTCTTC. The full variable domain, completed using reference TRBV30 and TRBJ2-1, is SQTIHQWPATLVQPVGSPLSLECTVEGTSNPNLYWYRQAAGRGLQLLFYSVGIGQISSEVPQNLSASRPQDRQFILSSKKLLLSDSGFYLCAWSVLGLAGDNEQFFGPGTRLTVL.

The CDR3 coding sequence is TGTGCCTCCTTGACAAGGGGGCAAGGTGGAAACACCATATATTTT. It encodes CASLTRGQGGNTIYF. The chain couples TRBV30 to TRBJ1-3; 7 bases fit TRBD1. After removal of 7 bases from V and 3 bases from J, the junction contained 12 bases not matched to a gene. Germline V gives CDR1 GTSNPN, CDR2 SVGIG (reference sequence). The CDR3 sequence is 15 residues long.

The genes are TRBV5-5 and TRBJ1-1; D perhaps matches TRBD1 (5 bases). The V and J ends lost 2 bases and 1 base respectively, with 12 bases between them. This CDR3 has 15 residues. Germline V gene data show CDR1 as SGHKS and CDR2 as YYEKEE (reference sequence). The CDR3 loop is CASSFGLTGNTEAFF. CDR3 DNA sequence: TGTGCCAGCAGCTTTGGGCTTACAGGGAACACTGAAGCTTTCTTT.

The V gene is TRBV9, the J gene TRBJ1-2; 10 nucleotides align to TRBD1. The J segment lost 5 bases and the V segment lost 2 bases, leaving 3 bases of the junction unmatched. This CDR3 has 14 residues. Looked up from germline, CDR1 is SGDLS and CDR2 is YYNGEE. For the CDR3, the DNA is TGTGCCAGCAGCGTTGGGACAGGGGTTTATGGCTACACCTTC. Encoded protein: CASSVGTGVYGYTF. Filled out from reference TRBV9 and TRBJ1-2, the complete variable domain reads DSGVTQTPKHLITATGQRVTLRCSPRSGDLSVYWYQQSLDQGLQFLIQYYNGEERAKGNILERFSAQQFPDLHSELNLSSLELGDSALYFCASSVGTGVYGYTFGSGTRLTVV.

The chain links TRBV5-1 to TRBJ1-2; D remains unclear. CDR1 SGHRS and CDR2 YFSETQ come from the germline V gene. CDR3 size: 14 residues. Trimming cost V 0 bases and J 4 bases, with 10 bases left between them. The CDR3 region is CASSLALAGYGYTF. CDR3 bases: TGCGCCAGCAGCTTGGCATTGGCGGGCTATGGCTACACCTTC.

The rearrangement links TRBV6-5 to TRBJ1-1; D possibly corresponds to TRBD1 (5 bases). This CDR3 has 14 amino acids. The V end was cut by 5 bases, the J end by 0 bases, with 10 bases between. The V gene's germline CDR1 is MNHEY and CDR2 SVGAGI. The CDR3 nucleotides read TGTGCCAGCAGTGGGATACAGGTGAACACTGAAGCTTTCTTT. Translation gives CASSGIQVNTEAFF.

V gene TRBV5-5 combines with J gene TRBJ1-2; 7 positions match TRBD1. The CDR3 contains 14 residues. The trim removed 4 bases at V and 6 bases at J, leaving 9 bases unmatched. The germline V gene has CDR1 SGHKS and CDR2 YYEKEE (reference sequence). The DNA for the CDR3 is TGTGCCAGCAGCCCTCGGAGAGGGGGCGATGGCTACACCTTC. The encoded protein is CASSPRRGGDGYTF. The whole variable domain, remainder taken from reference TRBV5-5 and TRBJ1-2, is DAGVTQSPTHLIKTRGQQVTLRCSPISGHKSVSWYQQVLGQGPQFIFQYYEKEERGRGNFPDRFSARQFPNYSSELNVNALLLGDSALYLCASSPRRGGDGYTFGSGTRLTVV.

The chain combines TRBV2 with TRBJ2-3; D is undetermined. Trimming took off 6 bases at V and 2 bases at J, with 15 bases between the two ends. The CDR3 spans 15 residues. Germline loops: CDR1 SNHLY, CDR2 FYNNEI. CDR3 residues: CASSEQRWPTDTQYF. CDR3 nucleotides: TGTGCCAGCAGCGAACAGAGATGGCCCACAGATACGCAGTATTTT.